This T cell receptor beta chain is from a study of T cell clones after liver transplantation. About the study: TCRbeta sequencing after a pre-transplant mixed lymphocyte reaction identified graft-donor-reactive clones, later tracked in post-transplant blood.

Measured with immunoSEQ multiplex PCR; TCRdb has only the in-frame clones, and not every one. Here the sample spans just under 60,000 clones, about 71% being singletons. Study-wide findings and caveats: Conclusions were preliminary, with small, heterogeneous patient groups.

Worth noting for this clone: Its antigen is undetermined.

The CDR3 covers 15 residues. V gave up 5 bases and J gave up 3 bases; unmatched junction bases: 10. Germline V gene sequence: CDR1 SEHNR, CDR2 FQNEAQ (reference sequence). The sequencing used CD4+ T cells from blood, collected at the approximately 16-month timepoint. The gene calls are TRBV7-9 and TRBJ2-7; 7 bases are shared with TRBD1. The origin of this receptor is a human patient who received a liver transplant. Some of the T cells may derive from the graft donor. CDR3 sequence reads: CASSVTGTADYEQYF. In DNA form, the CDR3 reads TGTGCCAGCAGCGTTACCGGGACAGCGGACTACGAGCAGTACTTC.